One and the same sample provided the 25 T cell receptor beta chains below, sequenced in a study of post-analysis software for immune sequencing data (dated by TCRdb to the mid-2010s). Summary of the overall study and its limitations: A handful of TRBV segments, including TRBV5-6, TRBV5-1 and TRBV20-1, were significantly more frequent in patients than controls.

Library prep was done by PCR. Instrument on record: Illumina HiSeq 2500. To reduce PCR and sequencing biases, unique molecular identifiers were built into the TCR beta cDNA libraries. TCRdb took the public reads, trimmed them with fastp at Q25, ran MiXCR for clone calling and kept in-frame beta chains. Each record represents a unique CDR3 protein, reported with the most common genes and DNA among its rows. This sample comprises over 300,000 distinct CDR3 sequences, about a third of them detected only once. The ten largest clones take up 13% of the sample. These receptors have no identified antigens. Sequencing used blood. These receptors all come from a girl under 18 with multiple sclerosis.

The genes are TRBV20-1 and TRBJ2-7; D gene ambiguous. Trimming removed 4 bases at V and 3 bases at J, with 10 bases between. Germline CDR1 and CDR2: DFQATT and SNEGSKA (reference sequence). This CDR3 contains 12 residues. In DNA, the CDR3 is TGCAGTGCTACTGACCACGGCTACGAGCAGTACTTC. Residues: CSATDHGYEQYF.

The gene calls are TRBV24-1 and TRBJ2-3; D is tentatively TRBD1 or TRBD2 (5 bases each). This CDR3 comprises 18 residues. Germline V gives CDR1 KGHDR, CDR2 SFDVKD. The ends were cut back, 5 bases at V and 3 bases at J, with 23 bases in the middle. The CDR3 bases are TGTGCCACCAGTGGCCTGAGGGGCGAGGGTTGGGAGACAGATACGCAGTATTTT. Amino acids: CATSGLRGEGWETDTQYF.

This clonotype occurred many times. V gene TRBV10-3 combines with J gene TRBJ2-5; 12 bases agree with TRBD1. The CDR3 is made up of 13 amino acids. The junction had 4 bases not matched to a gene; V was cut back by 10 bases and J by 4 bases. Looked up from germline, CDR1 is ENHRY and CDR2 is SYGVKD. The CDR3 DNA follows: TGTGCCACCGGGACAGGGGGCCGAGAGACCCAGTACTTC. The encoded protein is CATGTGGRETQYF.

The V and J genes are TRBV15 and TRBJ2-5; D may match TRBD1 or TRBD2 (5 bases each). Germline loops: CDR1 LNHNV, CDR2 YYDKDF (reference sequence). The V and J ends lost 2 bases and 5 bases respectively, with 15 bases between them. The CDR3 totals 15 residues. CDR3 coding DNA: TGTGCCACCAGCAGACCTGGGGGTACGTCGGAGACCCAGTACTTC. Amino acids: CATSRPGGTSETQYF.

This chain uses TRBV29-1 with TRBJ1-2, with D possibly matching TRBD1 (5 bases). Trimming removed 7 bases from V and 8 bases from J, with 17 bases in between. Looked up from germline, CDR1 is SQVTM and CDR2 is ANQGSEA. The CDR3 extends over 12 amino acids. The CDR3 DNA sequence: TGCAGCGGCAGGACCGAGGGGCTGGGCTACACCTTC. Translating it yields CSGRTEGLGYTF.

The V call is TRBV5-1, the J call TRBJ1-6, with D perhaps matching TRBD1 (5 bases). Germline V lookup: CDR1 SGHRS, CDR2 YFSETQ. This CDR3 is built from 15 residues. V was trimmed by 0 bases and J by 7 bases, leaving 11 bases between them. Written as DNA, the CDR3 is TGCGCCAGCAGCTTGGAAGGGGAAAGAAATTCACCCCTCCACTTT. This gives the protein CASSLEGERNSPLHF. The entire variable domain, with the rest obtained from reference TRBV5-1 and TRBJ1-6, is as follows: KAGVTQTPRYLIKTRGQQVTLSCSPISGHRSVSWYQQTPGQGLQFLFEYFSETQRNKGNFPGRFSGRQFSNSRSEMNVSTLELGDSALYLCASSLEGERNSPLHFGNGTRLTVT.

V is TRBV20-1 and J is TRBJ2-7; 7 nucleotides match TRBD2. V trimming: 2 bases; J trimming: 2 bases; junction bases outside the gene matches: 15. CDR1 is DFQATT and CDR2 is SNEGSKA in the germline V gene (reference sequence). CDR3 length: 17 amino acids. For the CDR3, the DNA is TGCAGTGCTAGACCCTACCAGAGCGGGGTTTTTACCTACGAGCAGTACTTC. This codes for CSARPYQSGVFTYEQYF.

This chain uses TRBV7-9 with TRBJ2-1, with a tentative D call TRBD2 (6 bases). The V end lost 6 bases, the J end lost 8 bases, and 29 bases lay between the germline ends. The length of the CDR3 is 18 residues. Germline V CDR1 and CDR2: SEHNR, FQNEAQ (reference sequence). The CDR3 DNA reads as TGTGCCAGCAGTAACTCCCCCGGGACTTTTAACGTACAGGATGAGCAGTTCTTC. It yields the protein CASSNSPGTFNVQDEQFF. Together with reference TRBV7-9 and TRBJ2-1, the CDR3 gives the full variable domain: DTGVSQNPRHKITKRGQNVTFRCDPISEHNRLYWYRQTLGQGPEFLTYFQNEAQLEKSRLLSDRFSAERPKGSFSTLEIQRTEQGDSAMYLCASSNSPGTFNVQDEQFFGPGTRLTVL.

V is TRBV6-6 and J is TRBJ2-2; 7 nucleotides agree with TRBD1. The germline gives CDR1 MNHNY, CDR2 SVGAGI (reference sequence). J lost 3 bases, V lost 7 bases, and 11 bases had no gene match. This CDR3 spans 16 amino acids. CDR3 in DNA: TGTGCCAGCACTCAACCCGGGACAGTACACACCGGGGAGCTGTTTTTT. It yields the protein CASTQPGTVHTGELFF.

The chain is built from TRBV6-1 and TRBJ1-4; D ambiguous. Germline V gene sequence: CDR1 MNHNS, CDR2 SASEGT. The CDR3 is made up of 13 amino acids. V gave up 2 bases and J gave up 7 bases, with 8 bases separating them. The CDR3: CASSEPQSEKLFF. DNA for the CDR3: TGTGCCAGCAGTGAACCACAGTCTGAAAAACTGTTTTTT.

The CDR3 region is CASSGTGVHEQYF. The CDR3 DNA follows: TGTGCCAGCAGTGGGACAGGGGTCCACGAGCAGTACTTC. V usage is TRBV2 and J usage is TRBJ2-5; 9 bases match TRBD1. The DNA matches TRBJ2-7 better at its end, which makes the J call doubtful. This CDR3 comprises 13 residues. CDR1 is SNHLY, CDR2 FYNNEI, per germline.

For the CDR3, the DNA is TGCGCCAGCAGCTTGAGGTCGACTTTGGGGGGGAATGAGCAGTTCTTC. Protein: CASSLRSTLGGNEQFF. The rearrangement uses TRBV5-1 and TRBJ2-1; the match to TRBD2 covers 7 bases. The CDR3 consists of 16 residues. Unmatched junction bases numbered 11, after V lost 1 base and J lost 7 bases. Germline V gene lookup returns CDR1 SGHRS and CDR2 YFSETQ.

CDR3 amino acids: CASSLPGTGGYGQYF. The CDR3 nucleotides are TGTGCCAGCAGTTTACCCGGGACAGGGGGCTACGGGCAGTACTTC. The chain uses TRBV28 and TRBJ2-5, with 12 positions matching TRBD1. The CDR3 is made up of 15 amino acids. The V and J ends lost 2 bases and 11 bases, in that order; junction bases with no gene match: 9. Germline V gene sequence: CDR1 MDHEN, CDR2 SYDVKM.

The chain employs TRBV28 and TRBJ2-6; 10 bases are a match to TRBD1. Germline-derived CDR1 and CDR2 are MDHEN and SYDVKM. V shed 5 bases and J 1 base; nucleotides not matched to a gene: 8. The CDR3 covers 18 residues. The CDR3 nucleotides read TGTGCCAGCAGTCCCGGGACAGGGGTCAGTTCTGGGGCCAACGTCCTGACTTTC. Encoded protein: CASSPGTGVSSGANVLTF.

This clonotype was seen a few times. The V gene is TRBV5-5, the J gene TRBJ1-1; no definite D call. V dropped 4 bases and J dropped 4 bases, with 11 bases sitting between them. The CDR3 sequence is 13 residues long. Germline CDR1 SGHKS, CDR2 YYEKEE (reference sequence). CDR3 loop: CASSVDLGTEAFF. CDR3 sequence (DNA): TGTGCCAGCAGCGTGGACCTAGGCACTGAAGCTTTCTTT.

V gene TRBV7-2 combines with J gene TRBJ2-7, with TRBD1 matching over 8 bases. V was clipped by 5 bases and J by 6 bases; unmatched bases: 9. From germline, CDR1 is SGHTA and CDR2 FQGNSA. The CDR3 loop spans 14 amino acids. CDR3 in DNA: TGTGCCAGCAGCACTGGACAGGGCCTCCGCGAGCAGTACTTC. This encodes CASSTGQGLREQYF.

This sequence joins TRBV18 and TRBJ1-2; D is undetermined. V lost 3 bases, J lost 4 bases, and 9 bases lay in between. Germline V gene sequence: CDR1 KGHSH, CDR2 LQKENI. The CDR3 length is 13 residues. The DNA of the CDR3 is TGTGCCAGCTCACCGGACGGCCCCTATGGCTACACCTTC. It codes for CASSPDGPYGYTF. The variable domain in full, with the rest retrieved from reference TRBV18 and TRBJ1-2, is NAGVMQNPRHLVRRRGQEARLRCSPMKGHSHVYWYRQLPEEGLKFMVYLQKENIIDESGMPKERFSAEFPKEGPSILRIQQVVRGDSAAYFCASSPDGPYGYTFGSGTRLTVV.

As regards this clonotype: A junction end diverges from the germline sequence, so it may reflect a read error. J is TRBJ2-2 and V is TRBV20-1; TRBD1 might be the D (6 bases). Germline-derived CDR1 and CDR2 are DFQATT and SNEGSKA (reference sequence). CDR3 length equals 15 residues. CDR3 in DNA: TGCAGTGCCAGAGACCGACAGGCGTACACCGGGGAGCGGTTTTTT. Translating it yields CSARDRQAYTGERFF.

V usage is TRBV3-1 and J usage is TRBJ2-1; D may be TRBD2 (5 bases). Germline-derived CDR1 and CDR2 are LGHDT and YNNKEL (reference sequence). Trimming took 5 bases from V and 3 from J, leaving 17 bases between them. This CDR3 is 16 amino acids long. CDR3 sequence: CASSVEGAALYNEQFF. The CDR3 DNA is TGTGCCAGCAGCGTCGAGGGAGCGGCTCTCTACAATGAGCAGTTCTTC.

The chain joins TRBV11-2 to TRBJ2-7; no definite D call. The CDR3 extends over 15 amino acids. V lost 5 bases to trimming and J lost 2 bases, with 16 bases between them. Looked up from germline, CDR1 is SGHAT and CDR2 is FQNNGV. The CDR3 sequence: CASSATARPTYEQYF. The DNA of the CDR3 is TGTGCCAGCAGCGCCACAGCGAGACCGACCTACGAGCAGTACTTC.

The genes are TRBV6-2 or TRBV6-3 and TRBJ1-2; the D gene is possibly TRBD1 (6 bases). V was cut by 5 bases and J by 7 bases, with 14 bases left in between. CDR1 MNHEY and CDR2 SVGEGT come from the germline V gene. The CDR3 is 13 residues long. As DNA, the CDR3 is TGTGCCAGCAGTCAGGGGACGGAAGTTGGCTACACCTTC. This encodes CASSQGTEVGYTF.

The chain joins TRBV24-1 to TRBJ2-1, with no clear D. V lost 4 bases and J 2 bases, leaving 11 bases between the germline ends. In germline, CDR1 is KGHDR, CDR2 SFDVKD. The CDR3 is made up of 15 amino acids. CDR3 nucleotides: TGTGCCACCAGTGACCCCGCTGATACCTACAATGAGCAGTTCTTC. Its protein is CATSDPADTYNEQFF.

A remark on this clonotype: At one end the junction does not follow the germline gene, possibly because of a read error. The V gene is TRBV5-1, the J gene TRBJ1-4; D possibly corresponds to TRBD1 (5 bases). CDR1 and CDR2 (germline): SGHRS, YFSETQ. The CDR3 is 15 residues long. CDR3 nucleotides: TGCGCCAGCAGTCCCCGGGGAGGGGCTAATGAAATACTGTTTTTT. It encodes CASSPRGGANEILFF.

V usage is TRBV20-1 and J usage is TRBJ2-1, with TRBD2 matching over 7 bases. This CDR3 region has 16 residues. Germline CDR1 and CDR2: DFQATT and SNEGSKA (reference sequence). V lost 3 bases and J lost 0; bases outside the gene matches: 8. The CDR3 is CSARSPSGGSYNEQFF. The DNA of the CDR3 is TGCAGTGCTAGGTCCCCTAGCGGAGGCTCCTACAATGAGCAGTTCTTC.

There are many counts of this clonotype. V is TRBV4-3 and J is TRBJ2-1, with D perhaps TRBD1 (6 bases). Trimming stripped 0 bases from V and 6 bases from J, with 12 bases between. Germline assignment: CDR1 LGHNA and CDR2 YSLEER. The CDR3 consists of 15 residues. The CDR3 protein is CASSQDIGRGNEQFF. The CDR3 DNA reads TGCGCCAGCAGCCAAGATATAGGCAGGGGCAATGAGCAGTTCTTC.